This T cell receptor (beta chain) was observed in a study of shared clonotypes between healthy human individuals. Study-wide results and limits: In having few donors, the study represented limited genetic and exposure-history diversity.

Note on this clone: Its antigen remains unknown.

The germline gives CDR1 MNHNS, CDR2 SASEGT. Trimming took 2 bases from V and 9 from J, leaving 20 bases between them. This CDR3 contains 16 residues. Donors comprised healthy HIV-negative adults lacking recent acute infections or vaccinations. For each subset, genomic DNA was distributed in equal portions over several immunoSEQ plates. Spread over ten immunoSEQ deep assay plates, unsorted PBMC DNA underwent sequencing. Profiling relied on immunoSEQ multiplex PCR, and the TCRdb table lists in-frame clones only, not all of them. Among around 480,000 clones listed, 75% to 80% were seen once. The receptor comes from a middle-aged woman in good health. Some clones in this sample may be carry-over from other donors' samples. The V call is TRBV6-1, the J call TRBJ2-1; no clear D. The sequenced sample consisted of PBMCs. As DNA, the CDR3 is TGTGCCAGCAGTGAAAGGCCAGCCCGGTTGGCACTTGAGCAGTTCTTC. Translation gives CASSERPARLALEQFF.